The present T cell receptor (beta chain) was sequenced within a study of graft-versus-host responses after intestinal transplantation. Study overall: Transplant recipients had multivisceral, liver-intestinal, or isolated intestinal grafts. The recipients all started with anti-thymocyte globulin induction and then took tacrolimus and steroids for 3 to 4 years. Study observations and caveats: The presence of high graft-versus-host to host-versus-graft clonal ratios in allografts characterized patients with graft-donor T cell macrochimerism.

The CDR3 is 18 residues long. Assay: immunoSEQ multiplex PCR; the TCRdb copy retains only in-frame clones and omits some. The sample consists of some 130,000 clones, approximately 95% of them appearing once. Comment on this clone: The antigen is unknown.

The sequencing here drew on unstimulated CD8+ T cells sorted from spleen or lymph node cells, taken before intestinal transplant. V gene TRBV12-2 combines with J gene TRBJ1-1. TRBV12-2 is a pseudogene segment. The clonotype was recovered from a human donor who received an intestinal transplant. The CDR3 protein is CASRLELPKDTMNTEAFF. CDR3 in DNA: TGTGCAAGTCGCTTAGAGTTACCCAAGGATACTATGAACACTGAAGCTTTCTTT.